These 9 T cell receptor beta chains came from one sample sequenced in a study of shared clonotypes between healthy human individuals. This table comes from immunoSEQ multiplex PCR, and its TCRdb copy is limited to in-frame clones, with some not included. Seen here are some 240,000 clones, approximately 65% observed once, and the top ten hold around 10%. What was sequenced was memory CD4+ T cells sorted from blood. Subset of the sample: CD45RA-negative fraction. Receptors were obtained from a man younger than 45 in good health.

This clone occurred once. V gene TRBV5-1 combines with J gene TRBJ2-7; perhaps D is TRBD1 or TRBD2 (6 bases each). Per germline, CDR1 SGHRS and CDR2 YFSETQ. The CDR3 totals 15 residues. Trimming removed 0 bases from V and 2 bases from J, with 12 bases in between. In DNA, the CDR3 is TGCGCCAGCAGCTTGGGGGCCGGGGGCCCCTACGAGCAGTACTTC. Its translation is CASSLGAGGPYEQYF.

The chain combines TRBV5-1 with TRBJ2-3; perhaps TRBD1 as D (6 bases). CDR3 size: 15 residues. Germline V lookup: CDR1 SGHRS, CDR2 YFSETQ. Between the trimmed V and J ends, which lost 8 bases and 8 bases, there was a span of 24 bases. The CDR3: CASTKETGRLGTQYF. Here the CDR3 DNA reads TGCGCCAGTACGAAGGAGACAGGCCGCCTAGGTACGCAGTATTTT.

In its sample, this clone was seen a few times. V and J are TRBV2 and TRBJ1-5; unclear D gene. V dropped 0 bases and J dropped 5 bases, with 8 bases sitting between them. This CDR3 is built from 14 residues. Germline CDR1 is SNHLY and CDR2 is FYNNEI. CDR3 DNA: TGTGCCAGCAGTGAAGCACGGTTGGATCAGCCCCAGCATTTT. This gives the protein CASSEARLDQPQHF. Looking up the rest from reference TRBV2 and TRBJ1-5 gives the full variable domain: EPEVTQTPSHQVTQMGQEVILRCVPISNHLYFYWYRQILGQKVEFLVSFYNNEISEKSEIFDDQFSVERPDGSNFTLKIRSTKLEDSAMYFCASSEARLDQPQHFGDGTRLSIL.

This chain connects TRBV5-4 to TRBJ2-7; either TRBD1 or TRBD2 may supply D (5 bases each). Trimming left V 4 bases short and J 5 bases short, with 22 bases between. CDR3 length: 16 residues. CDR1 SGHNT and CDR2 YYREEE come from the germline V gene (reference sequence). CDR3 nucleotides: TGTGCCAGCAGCCCGGCAGTGGGACCCGTCGCCCACGAGCAGTACTTC. It is translated as CASSPAVGPVAHEQYF.

The chain uses TRBV18 and TRBJ2-5, with D unresolved. Trimming shortened V by 0 bases and J by 0 bases, and 11 bases separated the two germline ends. CDR3 size: 16 residues. Germline CDR1 and CDR2: KGHSH and LQKENI. The CDR3 protein is CASSPPYGRYQETQYF. As DNA, the CDR3 is TGTGCCAGCTCACCACCGTACGGCCGATACCAAGAGACCCAGTACTTC. The whole variable domain, remainder taken from reference TRBV18 and TRBJ2-5, is NAGVMQNPRHLVRRRGQEARLRCSPMKGHSHVYWYRQLPEEGLKFMVYLQKENIIDESGMPKERFSAEFPKEGPSILRIQQVVRGDSAAYFCASSPPYGRYQETQYFGPGTRLLVL.

This clone was picked up a small number of times. The chain uses TRBV2 and TRBJ1-4, with a weak D call TRBD1 (5 bases). Deletions cut 9 bases from V and 6 bases from J, with 17 bases between. Germline CDR1 reads SNHLY; CDR2 reads FYNNEI. CDR3 length equals 14 residues. The CDR3 DNA reads TGTGCCAGTTTAGACGGGGCCCGGGATGAAAAACTGTTTTTT. This sequence encodes CASLDGARDEKLFF.

V and J are TRBV7-6 and TRBJ2-5; 9 positions match TRBD1. The germline V gene has CDR1 SGHVS and CDR2 FNYEAQ. Unmatched junction bases numbered 7, after V lost 7 bases and J lost 1 base. The length of the CDR3 is 15 residues. Written as DNA, the CDR3 is TGTGCCAGCATCGCGACAGGGGGTTTCCAAGAGACCCAGTACTTC. Protein sequence: CASIATGGFQETQYF.

This chain joins TRBV13 and TRBJ2-1, with TRBD2 matching over 10 bases. The CDR3 is 16 residues long. V was clipped by 5 bases and J by 3 bases; unmatched bases: 7. Germline lookup yields CDR1 PRHDT and CDR2 FYEKMQ (reference sequence). This CDR3 is CASSPIGLADYNEQFF. The CDR3, as DNA: TGTGCCAGCAGCCCGATCGGACTAGCGGACTACAATGAGCAGTTCTTC.

The sample holds one count of this clone. The chain joins TRBV29-1 to TRBJ2-1; D call uncertain. Trimming shortened V by 4 bases and J by 0 bases, and 7 bases separated the two germline ends. The V gene's germline CDR1 is SQVTM and CDR2 ANQGSEA. This CDR3 is built from 13 residues. CDR3 amino acids: CSVALSSYNEQFF. CDR3 nucleotides: TGCAGCGTTGCACTGAGCTCCTACAATGAGCAGTTCTTC.